These T cell receptor beta chains were read from a single sample in a study of vaccination and CD4 T cells after COVID-19. No antigens are known for them. TCRdb re-analysed the PCR reads in MiXCR, keeping a single row per CDR3 protein. The repertoire holds several thousand distinct CDR3 sequences, with roughly 36% as singletons. Sequenced input: CD4+ T cells from blood, cultured in vitro. The receptors here all came from a human donor in good health. CDR3s include the opening cysteine and the closing phenylalanine or tryptophan. The order of the fields is CDR3 length, J gene, D gene, clone size, V gene, CDR3 protein, CDR3 DNA. D genes are given only for firm matches. Clone size is stated in some rows and not others, as once, few, many or a class when expanded.

>16|TRBJ2-5|.|.|TRBV20-1
CSASRRRTVREETQYF
TGCAGTGCTAGTCGCCGACGGACGGTGAGGGAAGAGACCCAGTACTTC
>14|TRBJ1-1|.|.|TRBV7-9
CASSPQGLYTEAFF
TGTGCCAGCAGTCCTCAGGGGTTGTACACTGAAGCTTTCTTT
>12|TRBJ1-1|.|few|TRBV20-1
CSASLVGSRAFF
TGCAGTGCCAGCCTGGTGGGGAGTCGGGCTTTCTTT
>13|TRBJ1-1|.|medium-sized|TRBV18
CASSIYGGDEAFF
TGTGCCAGCTCGATTTACGGGGGGGATGAAGCTTTCTTT
>14|TRBJ2-1|TRBD2|few|TRBV10-1
CASSRDYSYNEQFF
TGCGCCAGCAGCAGGGACTACTCCTACAATGAGCAGTTCTTC
>13|TRBJ1-3|.|few|TRBV7-2
CASSSSSGNTIYF
TGTGCCAGTTCCTCGTCCTCTGGAAACACCATATATTTT
>15|TRBJ2-5|.|few|TRBV20-1
CSASRQRATQETQYF
TGCAGTGCTAGTAGGCAGCGGGCCACCCAAGAGACCCAGTACTTC
>12|TRBJ2-1|.|.|TRBV29-1
CSSSRDRNEQFF
TGCAGCTCATCCCGGGACCGTAATGAGCAGTTCTTC
>12|TRBJ2-2|.|few|TRBV7-3
CASSLSPGELFF
TGTGCCAGCAGCTTATCCCCCGGGGAGCTGTTTTTT
>14|TRBJ2-7|.|.|TRBV5-4
CASSLDGQTYEQYF
TGTGCCAGCAGCTTGGACGGGCAAACCTACGAGCAGTACTTC
>13|TRBJ1-1|.|.|TRBV5-1
CASKVTVNTEAFF
TGCGCCAGCAAAGTCACCGTGAACACTGAAGCTTTCTTT
>15|TRBJ1-1|.|few|TRBV6-1
CASRGTTGEVTEAFF
TGTGCCAGCAGGGGCACGACAGGAGAGGTCACTGAAGCTTTCTTT
>13|TRBJ1-2|.|.|TRBV6-4
CASSDSRLGGYTF
TGTGCCAGCAGTGACTCAAGGCTCGGTGGCTACACCTTC
>13|TRBJ1-2|.|few|TRBV7-9
CASSLAGTNGYTF
TGTGCCAGCAGCTTAGCCGGGACAAATGGCTACACCTTC
>13|TRBJ2-5|TRBD1|.|TRBV20-1
CSARTGQMETQYF
TGCAGTGCTAGGACGGGACAGATGGAGACCCAGTACTTC
>13|TRBJ1-1|.|few|TRBV6-1
CASTVTENTEAFF
TGTGCCAGCACCGTGACAGAGAACACTGAAGCTTTCTTT
>14|TRBJ2-4|.|.|TRBV20-1
CSASLTGTLNIQYF
TGCAGTGCTAGCCTAACCGGGACCCTAAACATTCAGTACTTC
>16|TRBJ1-2|.|few|TRBV9
CASSVQAHSPNYGYTF
TGTGCCAGCAGCGTGCAGGCCCACTCTCCTAACTATGGCTACACCTTC
>10|TRBJ2-5|.|.|TRBV20-1
CSADLETQYF
TGCAGTGCAGACCTAGAGACCCAGTACTTC
>16|TRBJ2-1|TRBD1|few|TRBV19
CASEYSGTGLTNEQFF
TGTGCCAGCGAGTATTCCGGGACAGGGTTGACGAATGAGCAGTTCTTC
>12|TRBJ1-1|.|.|TRBV28
CASSLTDTEAFF
TGTGCCAGCAGTTTGACGGACACTGAAGCTTTCTTT
>12|TRBJ1-3|.|.|TRBV12-3/TRBV12-4
CATSPQGNTIYF
TGTGCCACCTCACCTCAGGGAAACACCATATATTTT